The rows below give T cell receptor beta chains drawn from one sample of a study of lymphopenia after photon versus proton radiotherapy. Sequencing was performed with immunoSEQ multiplex PCR; in TCRdb, only in-frame clones are kept and a portion is missing. The sample consists of 60,000 to 75,000 clones, more than 75% of them appearing once. The starting material was peripheral blood, obtained from a patient treated with photon-based radiotherapy. Receptors originate from a man in his forties or fifties with gastric cancer. Each CDR3 is given with its conserved first and last residue. A D gene is named only where the DNA matches it firmly. Clone size is stated in some rows and not others, as once, few, many or a class when expanded.

TGTGCCAGCAGCCCCGACTTATCGGGTCTCGAGCAGTACTTC | CASSPDLSGLEQYF | once | TRBJ2-7 | TRBV7-2 | .
TGTGCCAGCAGCCCTAGGCGGGCCGTCTACAATGAGCAGTTCTTC | CASSPRRAVYNEQFF | . | TRBJ2-1 | TRBV7-9 | .
TGTGCCTGGAGTGTAGGGACTCTAGAGACCCAGTACTTC | CAWSVGTLETQYF | . | TRBJ2-5 | TRBV30 | .
TGTGCCAGCAGTTACTCGTGGGAGGGGGGCACTGAAGCTTTCTTT | CASSYSWEGGTEAFF | . | TRBJ1-1 | TRBV6-5 | .
TGTGCCTGGAGTGCCGACTTGAACACTGAAGCTTTCTTT | CAWSADLNTEAFF | . | TRBJ1-1 | TRBV30 | .
TGTGCCACTGGAGCGACAGGGGGCGAGCAGTACTTC | CATGATGGEQYF | few | TRBJ2-7 | TRBV5-4 | TRBD1
TGCGCCAGCAGCCAAGAACAGGGGGCCGGAACTGAAGCTTTCTTT | CASSQEQGAGTEAFF | . | TRBJ1-1 | TRBV4-1 | TRBD1
TGTGCCAGCAGTGATTGGGACTCAGATACGCAGTATTTT | CASSDWDSDTQYF | . | TRBJ2-3 | TRBV2 | .
TGTGCCAGCAGTGCGGGCAGGGGGCCACTAAATCAGCCCCAGCATTTT | CASSAGRGPLNQPQHF | . | TRBJ1-5 | TRBV6-1 | TRBD1
TGTGCCAGCTCACTCCGGGACACCAACAAGGCTGAAGCTTTCTTT | CASSLRDTNKAEAFF | . | TRBJ1-1 | TRBV2 | .
TGTGCCAGCAGTGAACCGTTGGGGTCGCGGGGAGGGGCTGAAGCTTTCTTT | CASSEPLGSRGGAEAFF | . | TRBJ1-1 | TRBV2 | .
TGCGCCAGCAGCTTCCCGGGACAGAAGACCCAGTACTTC | CASSFPGQKTQYF | . | TRBJ2-5 | TRBV5-1 | TRBD1
TGTGCCAGCAGCTTTTCCACCAACCGAGGCTACACCTTC | CASSFSTNRGYTF | . | TRBJ1-2 | TRBV7-2 | .
TGTGCCAGCAGGGTGACAGGGACTAATGAAAAACTGTTTTTT | CASRVTGTNEKLFF | . | TRBJ1-4 | TRBV6-1 | TRBD1
TGTGCCAGCAGCTTGGAGCCGAGACAGGAACCCGACTTC | CASSLEPRQEPDF | . | TRBJ2-5 | TRBV5-4 | .
TGCGCCAGCAGCCGTGGACCGAACACTGAAGCTTTCTTT | CASSRGPNTEAFF | . | TRBJ1-1 | TRBV5-1 | .
TGTGCCAGCAGCCTACTAGCGGGGGGCCACAATGAGCAGTTCTTC | CASSLLAGGHNEQFF | . | TRBJ2-1 | TRBV7-3 | TRBD2
TGTGCCAGTAGCCGGGACGGGCAATACTACGAGCAGTACTTC | CASSRDGQYYEQYF | . | TRBJ2-7 | TRBV19 | .
TGCGCCAGCAGCTTTTACAGGGGCGGGGACACTGAAGCTTTCTTT | CASSFYRGGDTEAFF | . | TRBJ1-1 | TRBV5-1 | TRBD1
TGTGCCAGCAGCTTAACGAGGGGATGGACTGAAGCTTTCTTT | CASSLTRGWTEAFF | once | TRBJ1-1 | TRBV7-3 | .
TGTGCCAGCAGCCAAGATTCCGGGACTGGTGGCTACACCTTC | CASSQDSGTGGYTF | . | TRBJ1-2 | TRBV14 | .
TGTGCCTGGAGTGATCCCCGGGACAGGATCACCTACGAGCAGTACTTC | CAWSDPRDRITYEQYF | . | TRBJ2-7 | TRBV30 | TRBD1
TGTGCCTGGAGTACCTACGGGGAGGGATCAACTAATGAAAAACTGTTTTTT | CAWSTYGEGSTNEKLFF | . | TRBJ1-4 | TRBV30 | .
TGTGCCAGCAGTATGGACAGAAACACTGAAGCTTTCTTT | CASSMDRNTEAFF | . | TRBJ1-1 | TRBV2 | .
TGTGCCAGCAGCTTAGCGGAACTTGACAGGGAGAACTATGGCTACACCTTC | CASSLAELDRENYGYTF | . | TRBJ1-2 | TRBV7-6 | TRBD1
TGTGCCTGGAGTGGCAGGGCCGGCACTGAAGCTTTCTTT | CAWSGRAGTEAFF | . | TRBJ1-1 | TRBV30 | .
TGCGCCAGCAGCCTGGACGGGACAGGGGTAACTTTCTTT | CASSLDGTGVTFF | . | TRBJ1-1 | TRBV5-1 | TRBD1
TGCGCCAGCAGCCAAGATTCGGGACCCTACAATGAGCAGTTCTTC | CASSQDSGPYNEQFF | . | TRBJ2-1 | TRBV4-3 | .
TGTGCCAGCAGCCCCTTAGACAGGGGGCAGGGTGAAGCTTTCTTT | CASSPLDRGQGEAFF | . | TRBJ1-1 | TRBV9 | TRBD1